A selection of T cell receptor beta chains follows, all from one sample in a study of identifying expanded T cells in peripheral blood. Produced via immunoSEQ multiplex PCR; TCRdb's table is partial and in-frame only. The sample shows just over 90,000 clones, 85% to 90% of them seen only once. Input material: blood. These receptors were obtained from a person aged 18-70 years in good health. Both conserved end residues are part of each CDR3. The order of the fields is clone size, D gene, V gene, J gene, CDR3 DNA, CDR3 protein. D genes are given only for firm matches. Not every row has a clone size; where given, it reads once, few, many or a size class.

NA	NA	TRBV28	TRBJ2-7	TGTGCCAGCAGCCGAGCCGGGAGCGCATCCTACGAGCAGTACTTC	CASSRAGSASYEQYF
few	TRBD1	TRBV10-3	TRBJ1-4	TGTGCCATCAGCAAACACGGGACAGAGAATGAAAAACTGTTTTTT	CAISKHGTENEKLFF
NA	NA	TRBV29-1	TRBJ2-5	TGCAGCGTTCTACCCAGACCCGAGACCCAGTACTTC	CSVLPRPETQYF
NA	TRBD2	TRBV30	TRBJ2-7	TGTGCCTGGACCATCCCCGGACTAGCGGGGTCTAGCGAGCAGTACTTC	CAWTIPGLAGSSEQYF
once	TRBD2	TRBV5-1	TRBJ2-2	TGCGCCAGCAGCGGGGGACTAGCGGCGAACACCGGGGAGCTGTTTTTT	CASSGGLAANTGELFF
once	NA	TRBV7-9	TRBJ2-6	TGTGCCAGCAGCTTTTTCCCTCAACTGGGACCGACTGGGGCCAACGTCCTGACTTTC	CASSFFPQLGPTGANVLTF
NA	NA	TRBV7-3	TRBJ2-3	TGTGCCAGCAGCTTATACGTTGGGGGCGGAGGGGACACAGATACGCAGTATTTT	CASSLYVGGGGDTDTQYF
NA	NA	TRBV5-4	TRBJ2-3	TGTGCCAGCAGCTTGCGGTCGGGGGCAGATACGCAGTATTTT	CASSLRSGADTQYF
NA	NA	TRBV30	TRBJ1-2	TGTGCCCGGCGACAGAGGGGCTATGGCTACACCTTC	CARRQRGYGYTF
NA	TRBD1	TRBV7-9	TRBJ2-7	TGTGCCAGCAGTCGAGGACAGGGCACCTACGAGCAGTACTTC	CASSRGQGTYEQYF
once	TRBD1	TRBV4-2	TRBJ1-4	TGTGCCAGCAGCCTCGGGACAGACCGAAATGAAAAACTGTTTTTT	CASSLGTDRNEKLFF
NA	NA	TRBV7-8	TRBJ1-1	TGTGCCAGCAGCTTAGCTCGGTGGGCTAGGGCTGAAGCTTTCTTT	CASSLARWARAEAFF
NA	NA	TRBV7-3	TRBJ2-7	TGTGCCAGCAGCTCCAGGACAGCCTACGAGCAGTACTTC	CASSSRTAYEQYF
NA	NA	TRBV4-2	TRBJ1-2	TGTGCCAGCAGCCAAGAGGAGGGTTCTTCCTATGGCTACACCTTC	CASSQEEGSSYGYTF
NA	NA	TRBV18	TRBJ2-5	TGTGCCAGCTCACCACCGGGCGGGGTTGAGGAGACCCAGTACTTC	CASSPPGGVEETQYF
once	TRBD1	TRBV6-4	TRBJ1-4	TGTGCCAGCAAAGGACAGGGTGAAAAACTGTTTTTT	CASKGQGEKLFF
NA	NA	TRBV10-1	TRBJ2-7	TGCGCCAGCAGTGGTCCAACAGGAGAGCAGTACTTC	CASSGPTGEQYF
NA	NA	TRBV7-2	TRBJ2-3	TGTGCCAGCAGCTTAGGCAGATTCACAGATACGCAGTATTTT	CASSLGRFTDTQYF
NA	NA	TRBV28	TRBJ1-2	TGTGCCAGCAGTTTATTAGGGCAGAATGGCTACACCTTC	CASSLLGQNGYTF
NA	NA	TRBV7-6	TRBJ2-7	TGTGCCAGCAGCTTAGCGCTTCGAGACGAGCAGTACTTC	CASSLALRDEQYF
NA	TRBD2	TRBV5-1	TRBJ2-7	TGCGCCAGCAGCTTGAACGGGGAGGGGTACGAGCAGTACTTC	CASSLNGEGYEQYF
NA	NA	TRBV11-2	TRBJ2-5	TGTGCCAGCAGCACGGACGAGACCCAGTACTTC	CASSTDETQYF
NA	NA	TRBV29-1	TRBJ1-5	TGCAGCGTGACACAGGGCGGCGGCAATCAGCCCCAGCATTTT	CSVTQGGGNQPQHF
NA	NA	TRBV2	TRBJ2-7	TGTGCCAGCAAGGGCTACGAGCAGTACTTC	CASKGYEQYF
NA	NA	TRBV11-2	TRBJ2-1	TGTGCCAGCAGCTTAGACAGGGCAGCTGGGAATGAGCAGTTCTTC	CASSLDRAAGNEQFF
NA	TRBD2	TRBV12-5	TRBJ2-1	TGTGCTAGTGGTTTAGAGGCTAGCGGGGCCTACAATGAGCAGTTCTTC	CASGLEASGAYNEQFF
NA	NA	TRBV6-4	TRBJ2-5	TGTGCCAGCGGGGGGCTGGGAGAGAAGCCCCAAGAGACCCAGTACTTC	CASGGLGEKPQETQYF
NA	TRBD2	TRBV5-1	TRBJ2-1	TGCGCCAGCAGCTTTTCGGGGGGCTCCTACAATGAGCAGTTCTTC	CASSFSGGSYNEQFF
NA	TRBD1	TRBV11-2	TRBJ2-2	TGTGCCAGCAGCTTAAGTTTCCTGCAGGGGGCCGTCACCGGGGAGCTGTTTTTT	CASSLSFLQGAVTGELFF
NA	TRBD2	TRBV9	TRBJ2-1	TGTGCCAGCAGCTCCGGGACTAGGGGCGAGCAGTTCTTC	CASSSGTRGEQFF
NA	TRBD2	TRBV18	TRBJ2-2	TGTGCCAGCTCACCACGGGCTAGCGGGAGTTTGAGCACCGGGGAGCTGTTTTTT	CASSPRASGSLSTGELFF
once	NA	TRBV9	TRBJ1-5	TGTGCCAGCAGCGTAGACGGAGGGTATCAGCCCCAGCATTTT	CASSVDGGYQPQHF
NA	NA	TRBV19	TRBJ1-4	TGTGCCAGTAGTACGCGACGGCTACCCGATGAAAAACTGTTTTTT	CASSTRRLPDEKLFF
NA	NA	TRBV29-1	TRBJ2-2	TGCAGCGGCCACTTGGCGAACACCGGGGAGCTGTTTTTT	CSGHLANTGELFF
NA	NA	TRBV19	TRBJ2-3	TGTGCCAGTACCCCACAGAGGAGGGGAGGCACAGATACGCAGTATTTT	CASTPQRRGGTDTQYF
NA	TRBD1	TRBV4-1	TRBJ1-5	TGCGCCAGCAGCCAAGGGGCAGACAGGGGCCAGCCCCAGCATTTT	CASSQGADRGQPQHF
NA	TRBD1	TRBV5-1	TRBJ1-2	TGCGCCAGCAGGGGACAGGGAGAAACTAATGGCTACACCTTC	CASRGQGETNGYTF
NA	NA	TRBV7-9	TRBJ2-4	TGTGCCAGCAGCTTAGCCCGGGATCTAGCCAAAAACATTCAGTACTTC	CASSLARDLAKNIQYF
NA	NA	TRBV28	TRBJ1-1	TGTGCCAGCAGTCTAAATTGGGGCTTGAACACTGAAGCTTTCTTT	CASSLNWGLNTEAFF
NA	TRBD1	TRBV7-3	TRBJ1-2	TGTGCCAGCAGCTTATTAGGCAGGGGGGATACCTATGGCTACACCTTC	CASSLLGRGDTYGYTF
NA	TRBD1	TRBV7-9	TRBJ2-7	TGTGCCAGCAGCACAACAGGGGGACTCACCTACGAGCAGTACTTC	CASSTTGGLTYEQYF
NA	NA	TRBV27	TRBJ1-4	TGTGCCAGCAGTTTTAGCGACGACGTTGGAGAAAAACTGTTTTTT	CASSFSDDVGEKLFF